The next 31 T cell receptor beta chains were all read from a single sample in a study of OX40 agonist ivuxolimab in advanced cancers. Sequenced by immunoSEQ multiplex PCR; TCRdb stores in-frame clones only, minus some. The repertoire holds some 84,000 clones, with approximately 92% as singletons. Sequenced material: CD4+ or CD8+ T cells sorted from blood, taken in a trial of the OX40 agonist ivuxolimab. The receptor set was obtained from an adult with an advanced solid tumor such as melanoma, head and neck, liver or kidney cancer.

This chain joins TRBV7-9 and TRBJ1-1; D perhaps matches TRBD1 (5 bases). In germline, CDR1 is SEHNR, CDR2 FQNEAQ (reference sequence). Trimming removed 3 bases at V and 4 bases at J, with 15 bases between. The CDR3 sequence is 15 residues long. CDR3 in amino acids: CASSFRASAGTEAFF. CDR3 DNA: TGTGCCAGCAGCTTCAGGGCCTCCGCGGGCACTGAAGCTTTCTTT. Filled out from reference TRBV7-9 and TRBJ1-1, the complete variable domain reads DTGVSQNPRHKITKRGQNVTFRCDPISEHNRLYWYRQTLGQGPEFLTYFQNEAQLEKSRLLSDRFSAERPKGSFSTLEIQRTEQGDSAMYLCASSFRASAGTEAFFGQGTRLTVV.

CDR3 coding DNA: TGTGCCAGCAGCTCCTCCAGGGATGGAAACACCATATATTTT. Its translation is CASSSSRDGNTIYF. The V gene is TRBV13, the J gene TRBJ1-3; the D gene is possibly TRBD1 (5 bases). The CDR3 totals 14 residues. Germline CDR1 is PRHDT and CDR2 is FYEKMQ (reference sequence). V lost 4 bases to trimming and J lost 3 bases, with 10 bases between them. The variable domain in full, with the rest retrieved from reference TRBV13 and TRBJ1-3, is AAGVIQSPRHLIKEKRETATLKCYPIPRHDTVYWYQQGPGQDPQFLISFYEKMQSDKGSIPDRFSAQQFSDYHSELNMSSLELGDSALYFCASSSSRDGNTIYFGEGSWLTVV.

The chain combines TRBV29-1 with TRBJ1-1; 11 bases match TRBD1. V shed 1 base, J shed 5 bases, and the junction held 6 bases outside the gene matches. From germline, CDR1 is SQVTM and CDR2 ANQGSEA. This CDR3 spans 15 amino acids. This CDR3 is CSVEGGTGGRTEAFF. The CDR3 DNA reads TGCAGCGTTGAAGGAGGGACAGGGGGAAGGACTGAAGCTTTCTTT.

The CDR3 DNA reads as TGTGCCAGCAGAGTCAGGGGTATCGAGCAGTACTTC. Residues: CASRVRGIEQYF. The chain uses TRBV6-6 and TRBJ2-7, with a tentative D call TRBD1 (6 bases). In germline, CDR1 is MNHNY, CDR2 SVGAGI (reference sequence). V lost 6 bases and J 6 bases, leaving 12 bases between the germline ends. The CDR3 totals 12 residues.

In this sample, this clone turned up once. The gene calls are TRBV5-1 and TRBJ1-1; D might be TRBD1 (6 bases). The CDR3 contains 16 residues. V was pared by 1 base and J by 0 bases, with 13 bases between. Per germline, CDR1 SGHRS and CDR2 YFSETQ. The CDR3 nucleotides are TGCGCCAGCAGCTTGCTCTGGGACAAACTGAACACTGAAGCTTTCTTT. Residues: CASSLLWDKLNTEAFF.

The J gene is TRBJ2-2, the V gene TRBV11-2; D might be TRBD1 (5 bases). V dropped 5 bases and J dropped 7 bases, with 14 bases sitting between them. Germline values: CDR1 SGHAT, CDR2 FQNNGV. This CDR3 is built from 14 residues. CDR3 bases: TGTGCCAGCAGCCAAACCCAGGGCATCGGGGAGCTGTTTTTT. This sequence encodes CASSQTQGIGELFF.

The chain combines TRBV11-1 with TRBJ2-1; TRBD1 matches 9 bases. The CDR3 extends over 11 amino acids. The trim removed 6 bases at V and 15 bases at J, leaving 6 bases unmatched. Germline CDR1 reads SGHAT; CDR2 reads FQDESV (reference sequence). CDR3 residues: CASSTGTGPFF. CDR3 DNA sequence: TGTGCCAGCAGTACCGGGACAGGGCCGTTCTTC.

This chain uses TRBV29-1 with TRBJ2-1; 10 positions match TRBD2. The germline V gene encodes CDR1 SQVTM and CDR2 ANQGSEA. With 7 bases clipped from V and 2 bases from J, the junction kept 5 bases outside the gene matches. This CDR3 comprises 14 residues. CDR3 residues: CSDLSGRPYNEQFF. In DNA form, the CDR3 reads TGCAGCGACCTTAGCGGGAGGCCCTACAATGAGCAGTTCTTC.

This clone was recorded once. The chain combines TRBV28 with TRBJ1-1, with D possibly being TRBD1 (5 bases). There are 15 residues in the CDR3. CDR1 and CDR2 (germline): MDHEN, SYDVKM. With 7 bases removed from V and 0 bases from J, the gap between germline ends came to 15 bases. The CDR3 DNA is TGTGCCAGCACCACCAACTGGGGGATGAACACTGAAGCTTTCTTT. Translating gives CASTTNWGMNTEAFF.

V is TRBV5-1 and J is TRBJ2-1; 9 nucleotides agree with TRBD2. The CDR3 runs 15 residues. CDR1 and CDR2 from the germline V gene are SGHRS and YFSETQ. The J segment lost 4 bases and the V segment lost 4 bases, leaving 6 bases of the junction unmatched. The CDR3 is CASSTTSGTYNEQFF. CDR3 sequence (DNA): TGCGCCAGCAGCACGACTAGCGGCACGTACAATGAGCAGTTCTTC.

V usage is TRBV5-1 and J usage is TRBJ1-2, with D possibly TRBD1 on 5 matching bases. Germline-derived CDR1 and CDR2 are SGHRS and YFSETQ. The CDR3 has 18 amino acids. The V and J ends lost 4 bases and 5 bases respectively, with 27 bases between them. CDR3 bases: TGCGCCAGCAGCCCGAGGGGACGGTACCCACCGATGGTGTATGGCTACACCTTC. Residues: CASSPRGRYPPMVYGYTF.

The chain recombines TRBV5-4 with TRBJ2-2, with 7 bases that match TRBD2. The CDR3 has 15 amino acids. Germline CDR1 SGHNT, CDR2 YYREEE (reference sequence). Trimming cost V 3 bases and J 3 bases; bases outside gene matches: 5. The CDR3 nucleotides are TGTGCCAGCAGCTGGGGGGGAACCTACACCGGGGAGCTGTTTTTT. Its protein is CASSWGGTYTGELFF.

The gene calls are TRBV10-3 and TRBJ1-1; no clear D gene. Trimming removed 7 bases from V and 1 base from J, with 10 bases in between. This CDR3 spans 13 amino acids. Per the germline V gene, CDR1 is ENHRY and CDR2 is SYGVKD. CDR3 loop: CAITPGQNTEAFF. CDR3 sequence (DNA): TGTGCCATCACTCCGGGCCAGAACACTGAAGCTTTCTTT.

As DNA, the CDR3 is TGTGCCAGCTCACCAATGGTATCCGAGGGTAATGAAAAACTGTTTTTT. This translates into CASSPMVSEGNEKLFF. The chain has TRBV18 and TRBJ1-4; D call uncertain. V gave up 2 bases and J gave up 4 bases, with 14 bases separating them. The CDR3 has 16 residues. Germline CDR1 is KGHSH and CDR2 is LQKENI. The variable domain in full, completed from reference TRBV18 and TRBJ1-4, reads NAGVMQNPRHLVRRRGQEARLRCSPMKGHSHVYWYRQLPEEGLKFMVYLQKENIIDESGMPKERFSAEFPKEGPSILRIQQVVRGDSAAYFCASSPMVSEGNEKLFFGSGTQLSVL.

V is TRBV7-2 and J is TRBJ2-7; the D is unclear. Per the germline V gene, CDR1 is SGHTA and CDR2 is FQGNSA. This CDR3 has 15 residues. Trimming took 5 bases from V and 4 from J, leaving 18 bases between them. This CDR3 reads CASSPQPTASYEQYF. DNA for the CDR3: TGTGCCAGCAGCCCGCAGCCGACGGCTTCTTACGAGCAGTACTTC.

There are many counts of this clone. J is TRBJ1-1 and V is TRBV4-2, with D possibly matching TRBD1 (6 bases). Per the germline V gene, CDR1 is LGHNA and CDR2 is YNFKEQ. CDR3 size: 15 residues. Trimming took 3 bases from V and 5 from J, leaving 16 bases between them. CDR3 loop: CASSQQQGIETEAFF. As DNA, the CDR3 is TGTGCCAGCAGCCAGCAACAGGGAATTGAGACTGAAGCTTTCTTT.

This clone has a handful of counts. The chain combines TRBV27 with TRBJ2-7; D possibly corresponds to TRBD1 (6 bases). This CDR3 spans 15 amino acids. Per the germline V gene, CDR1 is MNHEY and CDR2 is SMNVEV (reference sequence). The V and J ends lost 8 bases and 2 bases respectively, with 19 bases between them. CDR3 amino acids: CASRRAGVRAYEQYF. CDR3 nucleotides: TGTGCCAGCCGGCGGGCAGGGGTGCGGGCCTACGAGCAGTACTTC.

CDR3 nucleotides: TGTGCCAGCTCACCATCAGGGGGCTGGAACAATGAGCAGTTCTTC. Translation gives CASSPSGGWNNEQFF. V usage is TRBV18 and J usage is TRBJ2-1, with TRBD1 matching over 8 bases. From germline, CDR1 is KGHSH and CDR2 LQKENI. CDR3 length: 15 residues. V shed 2 bases, J shed 5 bases, and the junction held 5 bases outside the gene matches. The full variable domain, in which reference TRBV18 and TRBJ2-1 provide the parts outside the CDR3, is NAGVMQNPRHLVRRRGQEARLRCSPMKGHSHVYWYRQLPEEGLKFMVYLQKENIIDESGMPKERFSAEFPKEGPSILRIQQVVRGDSAAYFCASSPSGGWNNEQFFGPGTRLTVL.

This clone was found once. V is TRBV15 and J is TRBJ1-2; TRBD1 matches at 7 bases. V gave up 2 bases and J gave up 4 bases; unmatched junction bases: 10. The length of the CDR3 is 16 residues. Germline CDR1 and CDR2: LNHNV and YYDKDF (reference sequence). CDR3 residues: CATSRQYRGGRYGYTF. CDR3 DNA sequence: TGTGCCACCAGCAGACAATACAGGGGTGGTCGCTATGGCTACACCTTC.

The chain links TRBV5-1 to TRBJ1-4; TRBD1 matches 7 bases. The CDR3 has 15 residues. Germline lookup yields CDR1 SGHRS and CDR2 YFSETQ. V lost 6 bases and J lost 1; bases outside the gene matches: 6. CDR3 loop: CASTQGGQTNEKLFF. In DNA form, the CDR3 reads TGCGCCAGCACCCAGGGGGGTCAAACTAATGAAAAACTGTTTTTT.

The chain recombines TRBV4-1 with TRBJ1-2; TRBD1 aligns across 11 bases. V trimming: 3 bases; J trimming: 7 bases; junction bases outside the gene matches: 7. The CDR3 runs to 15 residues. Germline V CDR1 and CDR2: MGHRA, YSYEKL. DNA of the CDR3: TGCGCCAGCAGCCAGGGACAGGGGGGTATTGGTGGCTACACCTTC. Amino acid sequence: CASSQGQGGIGGYTF.

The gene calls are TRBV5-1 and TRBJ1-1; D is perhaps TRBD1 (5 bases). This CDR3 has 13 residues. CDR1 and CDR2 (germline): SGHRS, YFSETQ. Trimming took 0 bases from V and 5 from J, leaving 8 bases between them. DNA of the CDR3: TGCGCCAGCAGCTTGGATCAGGGAACTGAAGCTTTCTTT. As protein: CASSLDQGTEAFF.

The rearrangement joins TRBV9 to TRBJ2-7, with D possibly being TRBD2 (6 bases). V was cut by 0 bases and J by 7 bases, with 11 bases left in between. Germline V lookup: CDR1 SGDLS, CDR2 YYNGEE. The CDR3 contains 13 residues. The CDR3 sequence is CASSVEVRGEQYF. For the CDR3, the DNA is TGTGCCAGCAGCGTAGAGGTCCGGGGGGAGCAGTACTTC.

CDR3 nucleotides: TGTGCCTGGAGTGTAACCAGGACTAACACTGAAGCTTTCTTT. This sequence encodes CAWSVTRTNTEAFF. The chain combines TRBV30 with TRBJ1-1; the D is unclear. The CDR3 runs to 14 residues. Germline values: CDR1 GTSNPN, CDR2 SVGIG (reference sequence). Trimming cost V 0 bases and J 2 bases, with 10 bases left between them.

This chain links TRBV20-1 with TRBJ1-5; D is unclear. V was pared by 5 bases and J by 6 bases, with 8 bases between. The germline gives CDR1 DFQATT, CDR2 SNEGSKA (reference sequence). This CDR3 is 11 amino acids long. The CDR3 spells CSASHSQPQHF. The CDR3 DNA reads TGCAGTGCTTCGCATAGTCAGCCCCAGCATTTT.

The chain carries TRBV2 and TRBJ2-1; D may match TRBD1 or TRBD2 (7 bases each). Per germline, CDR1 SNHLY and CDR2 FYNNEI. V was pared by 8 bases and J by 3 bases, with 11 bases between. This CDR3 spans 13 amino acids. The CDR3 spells CASGGDSYNEQFF. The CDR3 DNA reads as TGTGCCAGCGGGGGGGACAGCTACAATGAGCAGTTCTTC.

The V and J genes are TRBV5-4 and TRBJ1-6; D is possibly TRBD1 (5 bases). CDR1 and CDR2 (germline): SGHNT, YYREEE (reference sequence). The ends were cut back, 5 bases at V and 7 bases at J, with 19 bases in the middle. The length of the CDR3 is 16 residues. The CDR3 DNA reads TGTGCCAGCAGTCGGAATATCGGGGGTCCCAATTCACCCCTCCACTTT. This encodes CASSRNIGGPNSPLHF.

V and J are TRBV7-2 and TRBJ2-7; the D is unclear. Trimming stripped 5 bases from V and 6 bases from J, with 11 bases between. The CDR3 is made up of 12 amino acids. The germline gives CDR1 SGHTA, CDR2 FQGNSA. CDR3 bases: TGTGCCAGCAGCCAAGGAGTAGGCGAGCAGTACTTC. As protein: CASSQGVGEQYF.

CDR3 in amino acids: CASRLAGGYEQYF. The CDR3 DNA follows: TGCGCCAGCCGCCTAGCGGGAGGGTACGAGCAGTACTTC. The rearrangement links TRBV5-1 to TRBJ2-7; 12 positions match TRBD2. The J segment lost 4 bases and the V segment lost 7 bases, leaving 3 bases of the junction unmatched. Germline assignment: CDR1 SGHRS and CDR2 YFSETQ. The CDR3 has 13 amino acids.

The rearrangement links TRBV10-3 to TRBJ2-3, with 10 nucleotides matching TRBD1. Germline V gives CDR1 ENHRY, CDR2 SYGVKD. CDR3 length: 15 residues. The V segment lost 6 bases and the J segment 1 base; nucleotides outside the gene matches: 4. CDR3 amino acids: CAIRGQGEGTDTQYF. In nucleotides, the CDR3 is TGTGCCATCAGAGGACAGGGGGAAGGCACAGATACGCAGTATTTT.

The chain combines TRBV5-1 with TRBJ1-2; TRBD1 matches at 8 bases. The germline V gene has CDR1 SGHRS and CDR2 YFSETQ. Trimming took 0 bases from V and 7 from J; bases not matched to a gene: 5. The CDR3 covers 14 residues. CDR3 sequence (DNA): TGCGCCAGCAGCTTGGAGACAGGGGCGTTTGGCTACACCTTC. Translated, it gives CASSLETGAFGYTF.